This TCR beta chain is drawn from a study of type 1 regulatory T cells. Overall study context: T-allo10 is an in vitro-generated, Tr1-enriched CD4 T cell product specific for alloantigen. General observations from the study: Compared with non-type 1 regulatory T cells, type 1 regulatory T cells showed a more restricted TCR repertoire.

CDR3 length: 14 residues. V was clipped by 0 bases and J by 7 bases, with 12 bases between them. Germline values: CDR1 LGHDT, CDR2 YNNKEL (reference sequence). TCRdb independently ran MiXCR on the reads; one entry per CDR3 protein. This sample yields about 62,000 distinct CDR3 sequences, of which 62% are seen a single time; 1.5% to 2% belongs to the top ten. In its sample, this clonotype was seen a few times. The antigen remains undetermined. The genes are TRBV3-1 and TRBJ1-1, with no clear D. The sample consisted of cultured non-Tr1 T cells, either the whole culture or a sorted T cell fraction (not recorded which). The receptor was derived from a human donor in good health. The CDR3 DNA reads TGTGCCAGCAGCCAAGATTTGGGGTACCATGAAGCTTTCTTT. Translating it yields CASSQDLGYHEAFF. Full variable domain (rest looked up from reference TRBV3-1 and TRBJ1-1): DTAVSQTPKYLVTQMGNDKSIKCEQNLGHDTMYWYKQDSKKFLKIMFSYNNKELIINETVPNRFSPKSPDKAHLNLHINSLELGDSAVYFCASSQDLGYHEAFFGQGTRLTVV.